This T cell receptor beta chain is from a study of vaccination effects on CD4 cells after COVID-19. Looking at the study overall: Post-vaccine specimens arrived a median 72 days past the second dose.

As to this clone: Its target is not known.

Repertoires were generated with immunoSEQ multiplex PCR, while TCRdb's copy carries only in-frame clones and drops some. The table records about 64,000 clones, roughly 78% of them present only once. With V trimmed by 7 bases and J by 5 bases, 5 bases remained unmatched. CDR3 length: 11 amino acids. CDR1 and CDR2 from the germline V gene are SQVTM and ANQGSEA. Within the ViraFEST assay, antigen-specific CD4+ T cells underwent expansion with viral peptide pools prior to sequencing. CD4+ T cell isolation took place after less than 13 days of culture. Everyone in the study got two shots of either the BNT162b2 or mRNA-1273 vaccine. Half-medium replacement with IL-2 medium occurred on days 3 and 7.

The sequencing here drew on CD4+ T cells from PBMCs cultured with HCoV-OC43 spike peptides, taken after COVID-19 vaccination. Described subset: HCoV-OC43 spike overlapping peptide pool stimulation. V and J are TRBV29-1 and TRBJ2-7, with 7 bases aligning to TRBD1. The sequence was obtained from a human donor who received a COVID-19 vaccine. The CDR3 region is CSANRGHEQYV. The CDR3 DNA is TGCAGCGCAAACAGGGGCCACGAGCAGTACGTC.